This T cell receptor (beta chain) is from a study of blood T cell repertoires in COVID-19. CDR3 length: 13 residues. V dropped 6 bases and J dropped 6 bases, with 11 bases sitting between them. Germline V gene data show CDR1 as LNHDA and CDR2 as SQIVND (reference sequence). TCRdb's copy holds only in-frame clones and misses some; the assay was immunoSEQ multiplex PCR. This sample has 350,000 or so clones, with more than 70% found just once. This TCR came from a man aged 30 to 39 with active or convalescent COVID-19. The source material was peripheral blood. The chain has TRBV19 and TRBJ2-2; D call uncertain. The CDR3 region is CASRVGEAGELFF. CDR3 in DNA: TGTGCCAGTAGAGTGGGTGAGGCCGGGGAGCTGTTTTTT.